The present T cell receptor beta chain was sequenced within a study of a mutant IDH1 vaccine in newly diagnosed glioma. At the level of the study: In some groups vaccination began 4-6 weeks post-radiotherapy; others received it with temozolomide.

TCRdb's table, derived via immunoSEQ multiplex PCR, lists solely in-frame clones and lacks some. The repertoire holds 40,000 to 45,000 clones, with less than 85% as singletons. As to this clone: The antigen is undetermined.

Stated time point: week 47, end of study. With topical imiquimod, each dose of the vaccine consisted of 300 ug of mutant IDH1 20-mer peptide. Diagnosis in the donors showed new WHO grade 3 or 4 astrocytomas that were IDH1-mutant and ATRX-lost. Germline values: CDR1 LGHNA, CDR2 YNFKEQ. Trimming stripped 3 bases from V and 0 bases from J, with 12 bases between. The CDR3 has 17 residues. The chain recombines TRBV4-2 with TRBJ1-6; D unresolved. The input for sequencing was PBMCs, taken from a glioma patient whose treatment included an IDH1 peptide vaccine. The origin of this receptor is a young man with glioma. Some clones in this sample may be carry-over from other donors' samples. The CDR3 here is CASSQRGFRSYNSPLHF. As DNA, the CDR3 is TGTGCCAGCAGCCAGCGAGGGTTTCGCTCCTATAATTCACCCCTCCACTTT.